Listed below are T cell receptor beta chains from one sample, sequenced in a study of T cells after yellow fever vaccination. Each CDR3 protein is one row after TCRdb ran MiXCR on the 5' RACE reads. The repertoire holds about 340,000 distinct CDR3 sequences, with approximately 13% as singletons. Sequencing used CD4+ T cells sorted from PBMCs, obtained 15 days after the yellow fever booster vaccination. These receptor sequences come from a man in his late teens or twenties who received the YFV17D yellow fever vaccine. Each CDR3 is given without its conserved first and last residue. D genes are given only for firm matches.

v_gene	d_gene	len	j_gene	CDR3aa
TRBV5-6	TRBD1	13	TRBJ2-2	ASSKDRGNGGELF
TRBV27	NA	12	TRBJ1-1	ASSLQAQNTEAF
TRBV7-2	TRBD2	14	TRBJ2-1	ASSVAGLAGVDEQF
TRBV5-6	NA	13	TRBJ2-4	ASSSQELAKNIQY
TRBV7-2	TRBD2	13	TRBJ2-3	ASSEGLAGGLLRY
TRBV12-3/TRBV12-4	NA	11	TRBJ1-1	ASRREVNTEAF
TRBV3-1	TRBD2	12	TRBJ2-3	ASSPTSGGRSQY
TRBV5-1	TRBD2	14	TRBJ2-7	ASSRLAGENSYEQY
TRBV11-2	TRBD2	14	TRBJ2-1	ASSLWTSEDYNEQF
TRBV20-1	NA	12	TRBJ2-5	SACSYLYQETQY
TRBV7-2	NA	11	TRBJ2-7	ASSPGSFDSQY
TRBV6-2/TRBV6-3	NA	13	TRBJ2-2	ASTLIGRAAGELF
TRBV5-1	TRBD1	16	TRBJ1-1	ASSNRDRGRQMNTEAF
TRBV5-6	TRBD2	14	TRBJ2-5	ASSPSVAGGLETQY
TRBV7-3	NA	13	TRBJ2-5	ASSLTVGGPETQY
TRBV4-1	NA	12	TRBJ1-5	ASSPGEGGQPQH
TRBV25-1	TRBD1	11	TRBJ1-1	ASSPGGRTEAF